This T cell receptor beta chain is drawn from a study of tumor and adjacent non-tumor tissue in lung cancer. In the study overall: The cohort had around twelve adenocarcinoma, a couple of squamous cell and 1 small cell patients.

Comment on this clonotype: A read error may produce the germline difference seen at one junction end.

A modified ARM-PCR protocol with three rounds of nested PCR amplified TCRbeta. TCRdb called the multiplex PCR reads again in MiXCR, with one record for every CDR3 protein. Here the sample spans about 110,000 distinct CDR3 sequences, about 61% being singletons. This sample's RNA came from whole unsorted tissue. More than 3 cm separated this lung sample from the edge of the tumor. The CDR3 is 13 amino acids. Per germline, CDR1 SQVTM and CDR2 ANQGSEA. This receptor was taken from a man in his fifties or sixties with non-small cell lung cancer. The sequenced sample was distant non-tumor lung tissue. The chain carries TRBV29-1 and TRBJ1-1, with D perhaps TRBD1 (5 bases). CDR3 residues: CSARQGVNSEAFF. In DNA, the CDR3 is TGCAGCGCCCGCCAGGGAGTGAACTCTGAAGCTTTCTTT.